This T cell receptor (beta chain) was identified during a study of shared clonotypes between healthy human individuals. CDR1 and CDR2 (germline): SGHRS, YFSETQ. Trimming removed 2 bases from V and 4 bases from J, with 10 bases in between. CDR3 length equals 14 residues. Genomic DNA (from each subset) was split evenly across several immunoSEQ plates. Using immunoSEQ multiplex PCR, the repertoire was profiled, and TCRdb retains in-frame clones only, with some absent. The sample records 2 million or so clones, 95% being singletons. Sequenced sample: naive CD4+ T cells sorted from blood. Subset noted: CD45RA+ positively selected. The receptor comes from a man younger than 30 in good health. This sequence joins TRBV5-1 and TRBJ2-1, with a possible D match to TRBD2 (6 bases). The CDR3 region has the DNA TGCGCCAGCAGCTTATCGGGGGTTTACAATGAGCAGTTCTTC. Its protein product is CASSLSGVYNEQFF.